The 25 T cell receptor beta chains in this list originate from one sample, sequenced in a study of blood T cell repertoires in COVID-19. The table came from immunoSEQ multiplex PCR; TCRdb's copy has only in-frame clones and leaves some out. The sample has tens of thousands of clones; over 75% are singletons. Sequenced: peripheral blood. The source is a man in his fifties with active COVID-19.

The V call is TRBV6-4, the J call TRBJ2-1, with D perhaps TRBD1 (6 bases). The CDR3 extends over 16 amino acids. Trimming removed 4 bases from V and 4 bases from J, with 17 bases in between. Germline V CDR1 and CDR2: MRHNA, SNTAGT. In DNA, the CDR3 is TGTGCCAGCAGTGGCTCCGGGACACGCGATTACAATGAGCAGTTCTTC. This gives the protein CASSGSGTRDYNEQFF.

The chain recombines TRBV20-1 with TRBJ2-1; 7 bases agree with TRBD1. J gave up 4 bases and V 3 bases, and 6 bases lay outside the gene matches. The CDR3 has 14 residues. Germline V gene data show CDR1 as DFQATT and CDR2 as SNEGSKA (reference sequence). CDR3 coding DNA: TGCAGTGCTAGTGACGACAGGGAGTACAATGAGCAGTTCTTC. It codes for CSASDDREYNEQFF.

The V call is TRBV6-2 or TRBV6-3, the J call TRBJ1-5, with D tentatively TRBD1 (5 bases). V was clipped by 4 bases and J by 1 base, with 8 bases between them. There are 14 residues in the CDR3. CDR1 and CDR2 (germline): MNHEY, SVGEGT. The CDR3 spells CASSLQASNQPQHF. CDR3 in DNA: TGTGCCAGCAGTTTACAGGCCAGCAATCAGCCCCAGCATTTT.

Written as DNA, the CDR3 is TGCGCCAGCAGCCCCGGGCTCAGGGGTGCCCTCAATGAGCAGTTCTTC. As protein: CASSPGLRGALNEQFF. This chain links TRBV4-3 with TRBJ2-1; a possible D gene is TRBD1 (6 bases). Per germline, CDR1 LGHNA and CDR2 YSLEER. The CDR3 runs 16 residues. V was trimmed by 4 bases and J by 6 bases, leaving 19 bases between them.

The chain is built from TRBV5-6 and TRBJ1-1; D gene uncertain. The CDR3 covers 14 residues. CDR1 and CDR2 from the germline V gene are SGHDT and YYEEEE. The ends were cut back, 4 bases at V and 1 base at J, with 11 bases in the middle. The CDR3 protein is CASSDPGRNTEAFF. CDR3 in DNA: TGTGCCAGCAGCGACCCGGGGAGGAACACTGAAGCTTTCTTT.

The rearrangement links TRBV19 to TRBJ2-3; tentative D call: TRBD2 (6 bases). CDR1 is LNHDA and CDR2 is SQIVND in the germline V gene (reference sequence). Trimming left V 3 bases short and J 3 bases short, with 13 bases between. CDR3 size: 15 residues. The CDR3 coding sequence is TGTGCCAGTAGTATTTCTGGGGACTCGACAGATACGCAGTATTTT. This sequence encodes CASSISGDSTDTQYF.

Here the CDR3 DNA reads TGTGCCAGCAGTGTAGCGGCCGACACAGATACGCAGTATTTT. The encoded protein is CASSVAADTDTQYF. The chain combines TRBV6-1 with TRBJ2-3, with D tentatively TRBD2 (6 bases). Trimming removed 4 bases at V and 2 bases at J, with 10 bases between. Germline values: CDR1 MNHNS, CDR2 SASEGT. This CDR3 contains 14 residues.

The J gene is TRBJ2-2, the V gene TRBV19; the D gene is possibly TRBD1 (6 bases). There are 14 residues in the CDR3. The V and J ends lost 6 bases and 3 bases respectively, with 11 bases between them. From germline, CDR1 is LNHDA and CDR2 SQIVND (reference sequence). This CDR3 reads CASSDRIDTGELFF. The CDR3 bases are TGTGCCAGTAGCGACAGGATTGACACCGGGGAGCTGTTTTTT.

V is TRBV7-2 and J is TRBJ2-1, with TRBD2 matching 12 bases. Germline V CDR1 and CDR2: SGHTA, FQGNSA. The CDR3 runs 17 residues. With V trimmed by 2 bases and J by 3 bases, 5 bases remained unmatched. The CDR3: CASSLTSGGSFYNEQFF. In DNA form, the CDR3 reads TGTGCCAGCAGCTTAACTAGCGGGGGGTCATTCTACAATGAGCAGTTCTTC.

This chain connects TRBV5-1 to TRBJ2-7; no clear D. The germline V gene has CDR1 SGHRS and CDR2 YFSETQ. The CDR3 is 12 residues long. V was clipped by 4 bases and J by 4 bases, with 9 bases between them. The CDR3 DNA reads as TGCGCCAGCAGCCGAGATTTTTACGAGCAGTACTTC. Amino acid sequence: CASSRDFYEQYF.

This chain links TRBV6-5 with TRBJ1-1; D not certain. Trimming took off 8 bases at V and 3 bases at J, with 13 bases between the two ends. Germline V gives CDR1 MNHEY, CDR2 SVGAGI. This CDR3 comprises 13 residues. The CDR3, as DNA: TGTGCCAGCGCCCGGGGTCTATACACTGAAGCTTTCTTT. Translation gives CASARGLYTEAFF.

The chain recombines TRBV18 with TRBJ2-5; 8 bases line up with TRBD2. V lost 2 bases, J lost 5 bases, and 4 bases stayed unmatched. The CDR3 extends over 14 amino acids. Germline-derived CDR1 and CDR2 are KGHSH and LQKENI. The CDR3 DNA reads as TGTGCCAGCTCACCATCGCGGGGGGCCGAGACCCAGTACTTC. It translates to CASSPSRGAETQYF.

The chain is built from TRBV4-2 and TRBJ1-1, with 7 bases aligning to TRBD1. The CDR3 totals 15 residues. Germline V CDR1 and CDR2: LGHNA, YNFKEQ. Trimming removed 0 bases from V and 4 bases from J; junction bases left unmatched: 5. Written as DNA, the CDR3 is TGTGCCAGCAGCCAAGACGGACAGGAGCTCACTGAAGCTTTCTTT. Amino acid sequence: CASSQDGQELTEAFF.

The CDR3 nucleotides read TGTGCCTGGAGGTGGACAGGGGTCGATAATTCACCCCTCCACTTT. It encodes CAWRWTGVDNSPLHF. The chain has TRBV30 and TRBJ1-6; the match to TRBD1 covers 9 bases. Per germline, CDR1 GTSNPN and CDR2 SVGIG (reference sequence). V trimming: 3 bases; J trimming: 5 bases; junction bases outside the gene matches: 5. CDR3 size: 15 residues.

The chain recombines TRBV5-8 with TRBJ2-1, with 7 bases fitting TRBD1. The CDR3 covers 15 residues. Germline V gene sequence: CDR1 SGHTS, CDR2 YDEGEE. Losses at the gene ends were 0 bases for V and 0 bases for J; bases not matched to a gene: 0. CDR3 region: CASSLGTGSYNEQFF. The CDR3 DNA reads TGTGCCAGCAGCTTGGGGACAGGCTCCTACAATGAGCAGTTCTTC.

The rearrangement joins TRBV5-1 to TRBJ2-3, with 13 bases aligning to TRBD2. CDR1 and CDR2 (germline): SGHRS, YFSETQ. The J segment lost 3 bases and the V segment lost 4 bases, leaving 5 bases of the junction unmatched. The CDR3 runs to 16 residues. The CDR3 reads CASSNGLAGATDTQYF. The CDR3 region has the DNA TGCGCCAGCAGCAATGGACTAGCGGGAGCGACAGATACGCAGTATTTT.

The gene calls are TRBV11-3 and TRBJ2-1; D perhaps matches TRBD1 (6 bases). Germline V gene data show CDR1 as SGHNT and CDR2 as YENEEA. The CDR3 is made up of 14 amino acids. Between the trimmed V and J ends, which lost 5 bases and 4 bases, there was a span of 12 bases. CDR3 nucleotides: TGTGCCAGCAGCCACAGGGAAAAGTACAATGAGCAGTTCTTC. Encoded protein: CASSHREKYNEQFF.

The CDR3 sequence is CASSLGGATEAFF. DNA for the CDR3: TGTGCCAGCAGCTTAGGAGGAGCCACTGAAGCTTTCTTT. This sequence joins TRBV7-2 and TRBJ1-1, with no clear D. The germline gives CDR1 SGHTA, CDR2 FQGNSA. The CDR3 covers 13 residues. V lost 1 base to trimming and J lost 4 bases, with 7 bases between them.

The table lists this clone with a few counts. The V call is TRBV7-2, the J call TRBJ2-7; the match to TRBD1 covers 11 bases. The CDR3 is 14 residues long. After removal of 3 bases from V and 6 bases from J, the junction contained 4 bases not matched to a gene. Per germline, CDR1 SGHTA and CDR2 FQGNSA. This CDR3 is CASSFRGQGAEQYF. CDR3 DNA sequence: TGTGCCAGCAGCTTTAGAGGACAGGGGGCCGAGCAGTACTTC. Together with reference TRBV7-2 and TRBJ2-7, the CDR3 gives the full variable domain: GAGVSQSPSNKVTEKGKDVELRCDPISGHTALYWYRQSLGQGLEFLIYFQGNSAPDKSGLPSDRFSAERTGGSVSTLTIQRTQQEDSAVYLCASSFRGQGAEQYFGPGTRLTVT.

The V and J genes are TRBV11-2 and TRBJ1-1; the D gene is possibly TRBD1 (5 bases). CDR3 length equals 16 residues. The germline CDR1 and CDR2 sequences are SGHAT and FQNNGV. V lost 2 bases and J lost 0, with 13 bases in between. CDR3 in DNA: TGTGCCAGCAGCTTACTGAACAGGAGATTGAACACTGAAGCTTTCTTT. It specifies CASSLLNRRLNTEAFF.

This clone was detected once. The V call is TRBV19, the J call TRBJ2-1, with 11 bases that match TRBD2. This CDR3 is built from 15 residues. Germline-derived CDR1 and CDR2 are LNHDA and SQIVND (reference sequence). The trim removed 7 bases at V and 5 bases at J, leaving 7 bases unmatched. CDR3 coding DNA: TGTGCCAGTACTTTGACTAGCGGGAACCACAATGAGCAGTTCTTC. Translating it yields CASTLTSGNHNEQFF.

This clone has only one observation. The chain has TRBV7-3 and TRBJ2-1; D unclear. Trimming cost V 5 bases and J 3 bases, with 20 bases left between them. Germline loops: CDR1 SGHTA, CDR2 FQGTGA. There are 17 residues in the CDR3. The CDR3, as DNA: TGTGCCAGCAGCCACCCCCCATCTAACCCACTCTACAATGAGCAGTTCTTC. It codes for CASSHPPSNPLYNEQFF. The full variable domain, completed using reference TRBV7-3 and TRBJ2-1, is GAGVSQTPSNKVTEKGKYVELRCDPISGHTALYWYRQSLGQGPEFLIYFQGTGAADDSGLPNDRFFAVRPEGSVSTLKIQRTERGDSAVYLCASSHPPSNPLYNEQFFGPGTRLTVL.

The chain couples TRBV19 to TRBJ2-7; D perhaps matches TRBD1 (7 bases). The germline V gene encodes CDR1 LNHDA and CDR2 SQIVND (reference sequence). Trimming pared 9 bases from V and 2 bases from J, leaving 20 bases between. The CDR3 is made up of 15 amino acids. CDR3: CASRGAHGGPYEQYF. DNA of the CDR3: TGTGCCAGCAGGGGGGCGCACGGTGGACCCTACGAGCAGTACTTC.

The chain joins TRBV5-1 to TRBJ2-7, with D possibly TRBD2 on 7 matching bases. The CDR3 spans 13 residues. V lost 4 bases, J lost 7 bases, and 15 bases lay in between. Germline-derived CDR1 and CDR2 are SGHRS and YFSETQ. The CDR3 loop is CASSPERGGEQYV. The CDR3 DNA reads TGCGCCAGCAGCCCAGAGAGGGGGGGAGAGCAGTACGTC.

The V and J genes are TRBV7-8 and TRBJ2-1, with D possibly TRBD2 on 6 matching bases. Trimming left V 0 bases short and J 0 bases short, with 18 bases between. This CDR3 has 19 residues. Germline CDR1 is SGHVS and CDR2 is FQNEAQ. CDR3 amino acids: CASSLADSGAMGSYNEQFF. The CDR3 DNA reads TGTGCCAGCAGCTTAGCTGACTCGGGAGCGATGGGCTCCTACAATGAGCAGTTCTTC.